What follows are 5 T cell receptor beta chains derived from one specimen sequenced in a study of preoperative IRX-2 immunotherapy in early breast cancer. The method was immunoSEQ multiplex PCR; TCRdb's version includes in-frame clones alone and lacks a portion of them. The table shows 20,000 to 30,000 clones, with 78% occurring only once. Treatment: preoperative locoregional IRX-2 cytokine immunotherapy. Sequences were derived from lymph node tissue, sampled before IRX-2 immunotherapy. The source is a human donor with breast cancer.

V and J are TRBV6-8 and TRBJ2-7, with 8 bases fitting TRBD2. CDR1 and CDR2 (germline): MNHGY, SAAAGT. The length of the CDR3 is 15 residues. V gave up 6 bases and J gave up 0 bases; unmatched junction bases: 7. CDR3 DNA: TGTGCCAGCAGCCCTGCCGGGACTAGCTCCTACGAGCAGTACTTC. This encodes CASSPAGTSSYEQYF.

V and J are TRBV6-8 and TRBJ2-7; 10 bases fit TRBD1. V shed 6 bases and J 6 bases; nucleotides not matched to a gene: 8. There are 14 residues in the CDR3. Germline CDR1 is MNHGY and CDR2 is SAAAGT. This CDR3 reads CASRGGQGNLEQYF. For the CDR3, the DNA is TGTGCCAGCAGAGGGGGACAGGGGAATCTCGAGCAGTACTTC.

The chain has TRBV5-1 and TRBJ1-6, with a possible D match to TRBD1 (5 bases). V was shortened by 0 bases and J by 0 bases, with 10 bases between the two germline ends. The CDR3 has 17 amino acids. Germline V gene sequence: CDR1 SGHRS, CDR2 YFSETQ. The CDR3 loop reads CASSLVSGSSYNSPLHF. The CDR3 nucleotides are TGCGCCAGCAGCTTGGTATCAGGGAGCTCCTATAATTCACCCCTCCACTTT.

This clone has just a few counts. The CDR3 reads CASSLGRRVTEAFF. Here the CDR3 DNA reads TGTGCCAGCAGCTTGGGTCGAAGGGTTACTGAAGCTTTCTTT. The chain carries TRBV11-3 and TRBJ1-1; D is uncertain. The V and J ends lost 3 bases and 5 bases respectively, with 13 bases between them. The CDR3 is 14 residues long. Germline V gene lookup returns CDR1 SGHNT and CDR2 YENEEA.

The chain is built from TRBV29-1 and TRBJ1-1, with a possible D match to TRBD1 (5 bases). The CDR3 sequence is 12 residues long. V gave up 7 bases and J gave up 11 bases, with 20 bases separating them. The V gene's germline CDR1 is SQVTM and CDR2 ANQGSEA. In DNA, the CDR3 is TGCAGCGGACTAGATGTAGGGGAGGGTGCTTTCTTT. Residues: CSGLDVGEGAFF.